One sample yielded the 8 T cell receptor beta chains listed below, sequenced in a study of regulatory T cells in long-lasting Graves disease. Sequencing libraries for TCR beta were prepared with iRepertoire HTBI primers and Arm-PCR of CDR3 regions. TCRdb passed the multiplex PCR reads through MiXCR, listing each CDR3 protein once. The repertoire holds around 470,000 distinct CDR3 sequences, with 14% as singletons. As for time point: newly diagnosed GD, antithyroid drugs for less than 3 months. PBMC RNA served as the TCR library source. These same records also appear under a second study, on T cells in Graves' hyperthyroidism and ophthalmopathy.

The sequenced sample was peripheral blood mononuclear cells (PBMCs), obtained at new diagnosis, from a patient treated with antithyroid drugs. Receptors were obtained from a woman in her fifties or sixties with Graves disease.

This clonotype showed up many times. V usage is TRBV28 and J usage is TRBJ2-5; 12 bases fit TRBD2. Germline CDR1 and CDR2: MDHEN and SYDVKM. CDR3 length: 15 residues. With 6 bases clipped from V and 5 bases from J, the junction kept 7 bases outside the gene matches. The CDR3: CASSSRLAGVETQYF. CDR3 bases: TGTGCCAGCAGCTCCAGACTAGCGGGAGTTGAGACCCAGTACTTC.

This clonotype was counted between two and nine times. V and J are TRBV11-2 and TRBJ1-3; 8 bases align to TRBD1. The length of the CDR3 is 14 residues. J lost 9 bases, V lost 5 bases, and 9 bases had no gene match. Germline CDR1 SGHAT, CDR2 FQNNGV. DNA for the CDR3: TGTGCCAGCAGCACAAGGACAGGGCGGGGCACCATATATTTT. Its protein product is CASSTRTGRGTIYF.

Ten or more counts support this clonotype. The chain has TRBV10-3 and TRBJ2-3, with D maybe TRBD2 (5 bases). This CDR3 has 16 amino acids. Trimming took 4 bases from V and 3 from J, leaving 17 bases between them. Looked up from germline, CDR1 is ENHRY and CDR2 is SYGVKD. The CDR3 spells CAISGRSKEGTDTQYF. The CDR3, as DNA: TGTGCCATCAGTGGCAGGAGCAAAGAGGGTACAGATACGCAGTATTTT.

This clonotype was observed many times. This chain uses TRBV3-1 with TRBJ1-1; D may be TRBD1 (6 bases). Trimming shortened V by 4 bases and J by 5 bases, and 29 bases separated the two germline ends. The CDR3 is 19 residues long. Germline-derived CDR1 and CDR2 are LGHDT and YNNKEL (reference sequence). Here the CDR3 DNA reads TGTGCCAGCAGCCCAGCCCTACAGGGAAGGGGGTCCGTGGTGACTGAAGCTTTCTTT. Its translation is CASSPALQGRGSVVTEAFF.

This clonotype came up a few times. The J gene is TRBJ2-5, the V gene TRBV6-1; no definite D call. V shed 6 bases and J shed 1 base, with 12 bases lying between them. Germline CDR1 and CDR2: MNHNS and SASEGT. This CDR3 has 14 amino acids. The CDR3 DNA reads TGTGCCAGCAGCTCATTTTCGACCCAAGAGACCCAGTACTTC. Its translation is CASSSFSTQETQYF.

Regarding this clonotype: A read error is possible here, since a much larger clone lies one base away. The chain joins TRBV3-1 to TRBJ2-2; 9 positions agree with TRBD2. The CDR3 loop spans 15 amino acids. The germline CDR1 and CDR2 sequences are LGHDT and YNNKEL (reference sequence). The CDR3 here is CASSQREGYTGELSF. In DNA, the CDR3 is TGTGCCAGCAGCCAGCGGGAGGGCTACACCGGGGAGCTGTCTTTT. Combining the CDR3 with reference TRBV3-1 and TRBJ2-2 gives the whole variable domain DTAVSQTPKYLVTQMGNDKSIKCEQNLGHDTMYWYKQDSKKFLKIMFSYNNKELIINETVPNRFSPKSPDKAHLNLHINSLELGDSAVYFCASSQREGYTGELSFGEGSRLTVL.

This clonotype was observed many times. The CDR3 region is CASSPTQGPQPQHF. The CDR3 coding sequence is TGTGCCAGCAGTCCTACACAGGGTCCTCAGCCCCAGCATTTT. This sequence joins TRBV28 and TRBJ1-5; tentatively, D is TRBD1 (6 bases). V dropped 5 bases and J dropped 6 bases, with 14 bases sitting between them. The CDR3 totals 14 residues. CDR1 is MDHEN and CDR2 is SYDVKM in the germline V gene.

This clonotype was picked up many times. The CDR3 region is CASRPGTVNYEQYF. In nucleotides, the CDR3 is TGTGCCAGCAGACCCGGGACAGTAAACTACGAGCAGTACTTC. The V gene is TRBV28, the J gene TRBJ2-7; 7 bases agree with TRBD1. V was pared by 6 bases and J by 3 bases, with 8 bases of the junction left unmatched. Germline CDR1 MDHEN, CDR2 SYDVKM. The CDR3 is 14 amino acids.